This T cell receptor beta chain was recovered during a study of cytomegalovirus exposure and HLA in healthy donors. In the case of this clone: Its target is unknown.

General observations from the study: A later analysis showed that HLA-associated TCR beta chains had undergone more clonal expansion than equally common others.

In the PCR, 60 Vbeta and 13 Jbeta primers were used. Sequencing used immunoSEQ multiplex PCR; TCRdb keeps in-frame clones, though not all of them. This table has about 100,000 clones, around 72% appearing once. This CDR3 region has 15 residues. Trimming took off 4 bases at V and 3 bases at J, with 12 bases between the two ends. The germline CDR1 and CDR2 sequences are MNHEY and SVGAGI. The source of this sequence is a male donor in good health and CMV-seropositive. The V call is TRBV6-5, the J call TRBJ2-2; the D gene is possibly TRBD2 (6 bases). The sequenced sample was PBMCs. The CDR3 region has the DNA TGTGCCAGCAGTTCCCAGAGCGGGCACACCGGGGAGCTGTTTTTT. Protein sequence: CASSSQSGHTGELFF.